The next 23 T cell receptor beta chains were all read from a single sample in a study of blood T cell repertoires in COVID-19. The data were produced by immunoSEQ multiplex PCR, yet TCRdb's version contains in-frame clones alone and is incomplete. The sample has about 120,000 clones; roughly 87% are singletons. What was sequenced was peripheral blood. The receptors come from a human donor in a cohort sampled during active COVID-19.

This rearrangement joins TRBV14 to TRBJ2-2, with TRBD1 as a possible D gene (6 bases). The CDR3 is 17 amino acids. V lost 2 bases to trimming and J lost 2 bases, with 15 bases between them. Germline CDR1 is SGHDN and CDR2 is FVKESK. The CDR3, as DNA: TGTGCCAGCAGCCAAAGGGCCAGGACAGCCAACACCGGGGAGCTGTTTTTT. This translates into CASSQRARTANTGELFF. The full variable domain, rest sourced from reference TRBV14 and TRBJ2-2, is EAGVTQFPSHSVIEKGQTVTLRCDPISGHDNLYWYRRVMGKEIKFLLHFVKESKQDESGMPNNRFLAERTGGTYSTLKVQPAELEDSGVYFCASSQRARTANTGELFFGEGSRLTVL.

This rearrangement joins TRBV7-2 to TRBJ1-4; tentative D call: TRBD1 (5 bases). The V end was cut by 2 bases, the J end by 7 bases, with 14 bases between. The CDR3 runs to 15 residues. In germline, CDR1 is SGHTA, CDR2 FQGNSA. The CDR3 DNA is TGTGCCAGCAGCTTAACAGGTCTCGCGAGTGAAAAACTGTTTTTT. It specifies CASSLTGLASEKLFF.

This chain joins TRBV2 and TRBJ2-2; 10 bases are shared with TRBD2. V shed 3 bases and J 4 bases; nucleotides not matched to a gene: 5. This CDR3 is built from 16 residues. In germline, CDR1 is SNHLY, CDR2 FYNNEI. The CDR3 region is CASSDPGLASTGELFF. The CDR3, as DNA: TGTGCCAGCAGTGACCCGGGACTAGCGAGCACCGGGGAGCTGTTTTTT.

The rearrangement links TRBV15 to TRBJ2-7, with D perhaps TRBD2 (6 bases). Germline CDR1 reads LNHNV; CDR2 reads YYDKDF (reference sequence). Trimming stripped 0 bases from V and 4 bases from J, with 7 bases between. This CDR3 spans 13 amino acids. Here the CDR3 DNA reads TGTGCCACCAGCAGAGATGGAGGGTACGAGCAGTACTTC. This codes for CATSRDGGYEQYF. The full variable domain, rest sourced from reference TRBV15 and TRBJ2-7, is DAMVIQNPRYQVTQFGKPVTLSCSQTLNHNVMYWYQQKSSQAPKLLFHYYDKDFNNEADTPDNFQSRRPNTSFCFLDIRSPGLGDTAMYLCATSRDGGYEQYFGPGTRLTVT.

The chain couples TRBV27 to TRBJ2-2, with D tentatively TRBD1 (6 bases). The germline gives CDR1 MNHEY, CDR2 SMNVEV (reference sequence). CDR3 length: 15 amino acids. V lost 3 bases and J 6 bases, leaving 14 bases between the germline ends. CDR3 coding DNA: TGTGCCAGCAGTTTCAACAGGGCAAAGGCCGGGGAGCTGTTTTTT. Residues: CASSFNRAKAGELFF.

The chain employs TRBV19 and TRBJ1-5; 7 bases fit TRBD1. The junction had 5 bases not matched to a gene; V was cut back by 7 bases and J by 5 bases. The CDR3 contains 13 residues. Germline CDR1 is LNHDA and CDR2 is SQIVND (reference sequence). CDR3 bases: TGTGCCAGTAATTCAGGGGGATATCAGCCCCAGCATTTT. This encodes CASNSGGYQPQHF.

The V gene is TRBV5-4, the J gene TRBJ2-5; tentatively, D is TRBD1 (5 bases). V lost 4 bases and J lost 4, with 11 bases in between. Germline V gene data show CDR1 as SGHNT and CDR2 as YYREEE (reference sequence). The CDR3 is 13 residues long. The CDR3 region has the DNA TGTGCCAGCAGCCTGGCCCAGGGAGAGACCCAGTACTTC. Its protein product is CASSLAQGETQYF.

This chain uses TRBV3-1 (or the pseudogene TRBV3-2) with TRBJ2-1, with 14 bases identical to TRBD2. This CDR3 has 16 residues. Germline V gives CDR1 LGHDT, CDR2 YNNKEL (reference sequence). The trim removed 1 base at V and 9 bases at J, leaving 5 bases unmatched. CDR3 protein: CASSQAWGLAGAEQFF. In DNA form, the CDR3 reads TGTGCCAGCAGCCAAGCCTGGGGACTAGCGGGAGCTGAGCAGTTCTTC.

Regarding this clone: One end of the junction does not line up with germline, which may come from a read error. The V gene is TRBV27, the J gene TRBJ1-2, with TRBD1 matching 10 bases. The CDR3 has 17 residues. From germline, CDR1 is MNHEY and CDR2 SMNVEV (reference sequence). CDR3 DNA sequence: TGTGTCAGCTACAATTTGGGACAGGGGATATCTAACTATGGCTACACCTTC. It is translated as CVSYNLGQGISNYGYTF.

V gene TRBV5-1 combines with J gene TRBJ1-2; D call uncertain. Germline CDR1 is SGHRS and CDR2 is YFSETQ. CDR3 length: 15 amino acids. Trimming stripped 1 base from V and 6 bases from J, with 16 bases between. The CDR3 DNA follows: TGCGCCAGCAGCTTGAGTGCGGGGAGGAAGAATGGCTACACCTTC. It yields the protein CASSLSAGRKNGYTF.

The V and J genes are TRBV10-3 and TRBJ2-1; 10 bases line up with TRBD2. The CDR3 consists of 15 residues. The trim removed 8 bases at V and 7 bases at J, leaving 11 bases unmatched. CDR1 and CDR2 from the germline V gene are ENHRY and SYGVKD. CDR3 DNA: TGTGCCATCCGGGAGGGTAGCGGGGGGTTAAATGAGCAGTTCTTC. It translates to CAIREGSGGLNEQFF.

The rearrangement uses TRBV21-1 and TRBJ1-2; the table names TRBD1, a call not compared with the DNA. TRBV21-1 is tagged as a pseudogene. The CDR3 covers 15 residues. The CDR3 reads CASSTQIRGRDGYTF. The DNA for the CDR3 is TGTGCCAGCAGCACCCAAATCAGGGGTAGGGATGGCTACACCTTC.

As regards this clone: Germline and junction disagree at one end, which may indicate a read error. The chain carries TRBV3-1 (or the pseudogene TRBV3-2) and TRBJ2-7; possible D gene TRBD2, 7 bases. The CDR3 is 13 amino acids. From germline, CDR1 is LGHDT and CDR2 YNNKEL (reference sequence). The CDR3 DNA follows: TGTGCCAGCACCCAAGGGGGGGCCTACGAGCAGTACTTC. Its translation: CASTQGGAYEQYF.

This clone was detected once. The CDR3 reads CASSLGPGTGAKNIQYF. For the CDR3, the DNA is TGTGCCAGCAGCCTCGGTCCCGGGACAGGGGCCAAAAACATTCAGTACTTC. The chain is built from TRBV7-6 and TRBJ2-4; TRBD1 aligns across 9 bases. This CDR3 is built from 17 residues. V was pared by 5 bases and J by 1 base, with 9 bases of the junction left unmatched. CDR1 and CDR2 (germline): SGHVS, FNYEAQ.

This rearrangement joins TRBV19 to TRBJ1-2; perhaps TRBD1 as D (5 bases). Germline CDR1 LNHDA, CDR2 SQIVND (reference sequence). V lost 1 base, J lost 2 bases, and 8 bases lay in between. This CDR3 is built from 14 residues. The CDR3 protein is CASSIGRQNYGYTF. DNA of the CDR3: TGTGCCAGTAGTATAGGGAGACAGAACTATGGCTACACCTTC.

The chain carries TRBV7-9 and TRBJ2-1; the D gene is possibly TRBD2 (6 bases). Trimming shortened V by 3 bases and J by 5 bases, and 14 bases separated the two germline ends. Germline loops: CDR1 SEHNR, CDR2 FQNEAQ (reference sequence). The CDR3 length is 15 residues. CDR3 nucleotides: TGTGCCAGCAGCTTGGGAGTAGCGGCAAACAATGAGCAGTTCTTC. Translating gives CASSLGVAANNEQFF.

The J gene is TRBJ2-3, the V gene TRBV4-1; TRBD2 matches 9 bases. The germline gives CDR1 MGHRA, CDR2 YSYEKL. The J segment lost 4 bases and the V segment lost 0 bases, leaving 17 bases of the junction unmatched. The CDR3 runs 20 residues. Written as DNA, the CDR3 is TGCGCCAGCAGCCAAGAAACCCTAGCGGGATTGGTCATGCGGTCAGATACGCAGTATTTT. It yields the protein CASSQETLAGLVMRSDTQYF.

The rearrangement uses TRBV15 and TRBJ2-6; TRBD1 might be the D (6 bases). Germline V lookup: CDR1 LNHNV, CDR2 YYDKDF (reference sequence). V gave up 0 bases and J gave up 4 bases, with 25 bases separating them. The CDR3 covers 21 residues. For the CDR3, the DNA is TGTGCCACCAGCAGAGATAAACCCCGGGACATCTTACGGGCAGGGGCCAACGTCCTGACTTTC. Translating gives CATSRDKPRDILRAGANVLTF.

The CDR3 sequence: CAIRDSQGATGELFF. In nucleotides, the CDR3 is TGTGCCATTCGGGACTCTCAAGGGGCCACCGGGGAGCTGTTTTTT. The V gene is TRBV15, the J gene TRBJ2-2; a weak D match, TRBD2 (6 bases). Trimming stripped 10 bases from V and 4 bases from J, with 19 bases between. Germline V gives CDR1 LNHNV, CDR2 YYDKDF (reference sequence). This CDR3 region has 15 residues.

This clone was counted once. This sequence joins TRBV20-1 and TRBJ1-2; D is possibly TRBD1 (5 bases). Germline CDR1 DFQATT, CDR2 SNEGSKA (reference sequence). This CDR3 spans 10 amino acids. V was trimmed by 3 bases and J by 13 bases, leaving 12 bases between them. CDR3 sequence reads: CSARTVGSTF. CDR3 nucleotide sequence: TGCAGTGCTAGGACAGTTGGCAGCACCTTC.

The chain couples TRBV3-1 (or the pseudogene TRBV3-2) to TRBJ1-3, with D possibly TRBD1 on 5 matching bases. The CDR3 sequence is 15 residues long. V lost 1 base and J 2 bases, leaving 9 bases between the germline ends. Germline-derived CDR1 and CDR2 are LGHDT and YNNKEL (reference sequence). CDR3 coding DNA: TGTGCCAGCAGCCAAGCAGGGCTCCCTGGAAACACCATATATTTT. Its translation is CASSQAGLPGNTIYF.

The chain combines TRBV19 with TRBJ2-7, with D possibly matching TRBD1 (6 bases). The CDR3 loop spans 15 amino acids. Trimming removed 6 bases at V and 5 bases at J, with 20 bases between. The germline CDR1 and CDR2 sequences are LNHDA and SQIVND (reference sequence). CDR3 coding DNA: TGTGCCAGTAGGGGGGCCGATGGGGGTACCCACGAGCAGTACTTC. Translating gives CASRGADGGTHEQYF.

The chain joins TRBV7-2 to TRBJ2-5; 13 bases line up with TRBD2. The CDR3 length is 16 residues. Germline assignment: CDR1 SGHTA and CDR2 FQGNSA. The V gene end was trimmed by 1 base and the J gene end by 2 bases; junction bases not matched to a gene: 1. The CDR3 DNA sequence: TGTGCCAGCAGCTTAGGGGGACTAGCGGGGCAAGAGACCCAGTACTTC. Protein: CASSLGGLAGQETQYF.